A selection of T cell receptor beta chains follows, all from one sample in a study of beta chain features in type 1 diabetes. Clones were read by immunoSEQ multiplex PCR, and TCRdb kept only the in-frame ones, dropping some. This sample has roughly 340,000 clones, with roughly 12% found just once. The sequenced material came from naive CD4+ T cells from blood. The receptors shown here come from a woman younger than 35 with type 1 diabetes. Both conserved end residues are part of each CDR3. The D gene is left open where the match is weak. Expanded clones get a size class; other rows say once, few or many, or leave the size out.

D | J | size | V | DNA | CDR3
. | TRBJ2-3 | . | TRBV2 | TGTGCCAGCAGAAAGGGAGCTAGCACAGATACGCAGTATTTT | CASRKGASTDTQYF
. | TRBJ1-1 | few | TRBV10-3 | TGTGCCATCCAGGAAAGGGGGTTAGGTGAAGCTTTCTTT | CAIQERGLGEAFF
. | TRBJ2-3 | . | TRBV11-2 | TGTGCCAGCAGTCAAAATAAGGGGGATCCCCCCACGCAGTATTTT | CASSQNKGDPPTQYF
TRBD2 | TRBJ2-3 | few | TRBV9 | TGTGCCAGCAGCGTAGTAACGGGAGGAGCAGATACGCAGTATTTT | CASSVVTGGADTQYF
. | TRBJ1-2 | few | TRBV29-1 | TGCAGCGTCCAACAAAACGGGGACTATGGCTACACCTTC | CSVQQNGDYGYTF
TRBD2 | TRBJ2-7 | . | TRBV18 | TGTGCCAGCTCGCCACCGACTAGCGACGAGCAGTACTTC | CASSPPTSDEQYF
. | TRBJ1-1 | . | TRBV29-1 | TGCAGCGTCCTAGCAGTCCTCCGGATGGGTGAAGCTTTCTTT | CSVLAVLRMGEAFF
TRBD1 | TRBJ2-7 | few | TRBV5-6 | TGTGCCAGCAGCTTGTTGGGGACAGGGACCTACGAGCAGTACTTC | CASSLLGTGTYEQYF
TRBD1 | TRBJ1-2 | . | TRBV19 | TGTGCCAGTAGTCGGACAGGAGGCAGTAACTATGGCTACACCTTC | CASSRTGGSNYGYTF
TRBD2 | TRBJ2-1 | once | TRBV15 | TGTGCCACCAGCAGAGACTTGGCGGGAGGTGGGAATGAGCAGTTCTTC | CATSRDLAGGGNEQFF
. | TRBJ2-3 | . | TRBV28 | TGTGCCAGCAGTTTACAGGGCCCAGATACGCAGTATTTT | CASSLQGPDTQYF
. | TRBJ1-6 | . | TRBV6-1 | TGTGCCAGCAGTGAAATAGGGGCGAATTCACCCCTCCACTTT | CASSEIGANSPLHF
TRBD2 | TRBJ2-7 | . | TRBV5-1 | TGCGCCAGCAGCTTGGCCCTAGCGGGAGGGTACGAGCAGTACTTC | CASSLALAGGYEQYF
TRBD2 | TRBJ2-7 | few | TRBV6-5 | TGTGCCAGCAGTTACCCTAGCGGCGAGCAGTACTTC | CASSYPSGEQYF
. | TRBJ2-7 | . | TRBV18 | TGTGCCAGCTCACCTCTCCGGGCCGGACAGTTCTACGAGCAGTACTTC | CASSPLRAGQFYEQYF
. | TRBJ1-5 | few | TRBV15 | TGTGCCACCAGCAGAGACAGTAGCAATCAGCCCCAGCATTTT | CATSRDSSNQPQHF
. | TRBJ2-3 | . | TRBV7-2 | TGTGCCAGCAGCTTGGGGAGCGAACGGGATACGCAGTATTTT | CASSLGSERDTQYF
. | TRBJ2-7 | . | TRBV5-1 | TGCGCCAGCAGCCCCTGGACAGTCTACGAGCAGTACTTC | CASSPWTVYEQYF
. | TRBJ1-5 | . | TRBV7-2 | TGTGCCAGCAGCTTAGATGCCAGGGGCAGCAATCAGCCCCAGCATTTT | CASSLDARGSNQPQHF
. | TRBJ1-6 | . | TRBV11-2 | TGTGCCAGCAGCCAAACGGGGGGGGCAGGTTCACCCCTCCACTTT | CASSQTGGAGSPLHF
TRBD2 | TRBJ2-3 | few | TRBV19 | TGTGCCAGTAGCGGGACTAGCGGGGGAGCTAGCACAGATACGCAGTATTTT | CASSGTSGGASTDTQYF
TRBD1 | TRBJ1-5 | few | TRBV30 | TGTGCCTGGAGTGTTGGGGGACAGGGAGGCCAGCCCCAGCATTTT | CAWSVGGQGGQPQHF
. | TRBJ1-3 | few | TRBV29-1 | TGCAGCTATCAAGAGGAGTCCCCTGGAAACACCATATATTTT | CSYQEESPGNTIYF
TRBD2 | TRBJ2-3 | . | TRBV7-2 | TGTGCCAGCAGCGTCTACGGGGGGTTGCAGTATTTT | CASSVYGGLQYF
. | TRBJ2-2 | . | TRBV6-5 | TGTGCCAGCATTGAGGGGAACACCGGGGAGCTGTTTTTT | CASIEGNTGELFF
. | TRBJ2-7 | few | TRBV7-2 | TGTGCCAGCAGCTTAGGGGAGTGGTACGAGCAGTACTTC | CASSLGEWYEQYF
TRBD1 | TRBJ2-7 | . | TRBV6-5 | TGTGCCAGCAGTTACTCCGGGACAGGGGACTACGAGCAGTACTTC | CASSYSGTGDYEQYF
. | TRBJ1-1 | . | TRBV7-2 | TGTGCCAGCAGCTTAGTGGCAGGGGTGAACACTGAAGCTTTCTTT | CASSLVAGVNTEAFF
TRBD2 | TRBJ2-1 | few | TRBV5-1 | TGCGCCAGCAGCTTCCCCTTTGGGGGAGGGCCCCACAATGAGCAGTTCTTC | CASSFPFGGGPHNEQFF
. | TRBJ2-7 | . | TRBV19 | TGTGCCAGTACCGCCTCCGGGGGTGGAACCTACGAGCAGTACTTC | CASTASGGGTYEQYF
TRBD2 | TRBJ2-3 | once | TRBV28 | TGTGCCAGCAGTTCAGCGGGAGCAGGGGATACGCAGTATTTT | CASSSAGAGDTQYF
. | TRBJ2-2 | . | TRBV7-2 | TGTGCCAGCAGCATTAAACTGGAGGCCGGGGAGCTGTTTTTT | CASSIKLEAGELFF
. | TRBJ1-2 | few | TRBV5-1 | TGCGCCAGCAGCCCCGCACCACGGGATGGCTACACCTTC | CASSPAPRDGYTF
TRBD2 | TRBJ2-7 | few | TRBV10-3 | TGTGCCATCGGGCAGCTAGCGGCCTACGAGCAGTACTTC | CAIGQLAAYEQYF
. | TRBJ2-7 | . | TRBV5-1 | TGCGCCAGCAGCTTGGACACTAGCACATTGTCCTACGAGCAGTACTTC | CASSLDTSTLSYEQYF
. | TRBJ1-2 | few | TRBV9 | TGTGCCAGCAGCGTGGCAGGGGCAGGCTATGGCTACACCTTC | CASSVAGAGYGYTF
. | TRBJ2-2 | few | TRBV4-3 | TGCGCCAGCAGCCAAGGGTACGGGGCCGGGGAGCTGTTTTTT | CASSQGYGAGELFF
. | TRBJ2-5 | . | TRBV7-2 | TGTGCCAGCAGACTTGCAGGGTACCAAGAGACCCAGTACTTC | CASRLAGYQETQYF
TRBD1 | TRBJ1-2 | . | TRBV6-1 | TGTGCCAGCAGTGAAAGACAGGGGGGCAACTATGGCTACACCTTC | CASSERQGGNYGYTF
TRBD1 | TRBJ1-4 | . | TRBV25-1 | TGTGCCAGTTGTGCAGGGGGCATGGAAAAACTGTTTTTT | CASCAGGMEKLFF
. | TRBJ2-2 | few | TRBV5-1 | TGCGCCAGCAGCTCACCAGCGAACACCGGGGAGCTGTTTTTT | CASSSPANTGELFF
. | TRBJ1-2 | few | TRBV29-1 | TGCAGCGTTGATTATGGTGAGACAGGTACCTATGGCTACACCTTC | CSVDYGETGTYGYTF
TRBD1 | TRBJ1-1 | few | TRBV5-1 | TGCGCCAGCAGCTTGGGGGACAGGGATGATACTGAAGCTTTCTTT | CASSLGDRDDTEAFF
TRBD1 | TRBJ2-7 | few | TRBV5-1 | TGCGCCAGCAGCGCATCGACAGGGACCTACGAGCAGTACTTC | CASSASTGTYEQYF
TRBD2 | TRBJ2-5 | . | TRBV7-3 | TGTGCCAGCACCCTTGGCGCGGGAGGTACTGAGACCCAGTACTTC | CASTLGAGGTETQYF